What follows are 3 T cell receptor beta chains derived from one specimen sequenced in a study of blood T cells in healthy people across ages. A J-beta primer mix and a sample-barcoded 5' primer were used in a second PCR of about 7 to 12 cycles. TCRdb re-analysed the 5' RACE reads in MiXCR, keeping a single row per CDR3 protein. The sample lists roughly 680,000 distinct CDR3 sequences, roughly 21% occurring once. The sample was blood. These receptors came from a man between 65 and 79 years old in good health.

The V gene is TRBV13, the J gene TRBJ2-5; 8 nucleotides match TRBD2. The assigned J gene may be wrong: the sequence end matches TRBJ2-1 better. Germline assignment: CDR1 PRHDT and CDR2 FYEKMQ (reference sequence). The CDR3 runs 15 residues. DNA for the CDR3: TGTGCCAGCAGCTTACAACCAGCGGGAGATTATGAGCAGTTCTTC. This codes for CASSLQPAGDYEQFF.

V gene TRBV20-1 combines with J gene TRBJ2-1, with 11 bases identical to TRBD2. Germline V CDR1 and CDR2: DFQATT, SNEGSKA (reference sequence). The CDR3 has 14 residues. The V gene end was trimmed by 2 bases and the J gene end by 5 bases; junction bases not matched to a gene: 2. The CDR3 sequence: CSARSSGRNNEQFF. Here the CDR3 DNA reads TGCAGTGCTAGATCTAGCGGGAGGAACAATGAGCAGTTCTTC.

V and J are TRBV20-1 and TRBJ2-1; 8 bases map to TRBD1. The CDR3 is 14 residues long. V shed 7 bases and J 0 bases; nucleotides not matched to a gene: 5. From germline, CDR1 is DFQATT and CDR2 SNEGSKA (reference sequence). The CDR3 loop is CSGTGSISYNEQFF. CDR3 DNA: TGCAGTGGGACAGGGTCGATCTCCTACAATGAGCAGTTCTTC.